A selection of T cell receptor beta chains follows, all from one sample in a study of T-cell reconstitution after alpha-beta-depleted transplantation in children. TCRdb reprocessed the PCR reads via MiXCR and lists one record per CDR3 protein. This sample has 80,000 or so distinct CDR3 sequences, with roughly 14% found just once. The sequencing used PBMCs, mostly from graft donor cells, collected 180 days after TCRalphabeta/CD19-depleted stem cell transplant. The source of these receptors is a male patient under 10 years old who had a stem cell transplant for acute lymphoblastic leukemia, so the T cells may come from the graft donor. Both conserved end residues are part of each CDR3. D genes are given only for firm matches. Clone size is stated in some rows and not others, as once, few, many or a class when expanded.

v_gene,abundance,j_gene,d_gene,CDR3nt,CDR3aa
TRBV12-3/TRBV12-4,many,TRBJ1-1,.,TGTGCCAGCATTATAGGGGGGGGCTCGACATCCACTGAAGCTTTCTTT,CASIIGGGSTSTEAFF
TRBV28,.,TRBJ2-4,TRBD1,TGTGCCAGCAGTTTTCACAGGGGGCTCGTAAACATTCAGTACTTC,CASSFHRGLVNIQYF
TRBV5-1,.,TRBJ2-3,.,TGCGCCAGCAGCCCTAAGACAGATACGCAGTATTTT,CASSPKTDTQYF
TRBV1,few,TRBJ2-7,.,TGCACCAGCAGCCAAGATTTGGAGGGTGGAATCTACGAGCAGTACTTC,CTSSQDLEGGIYEQYF
TRBV10-3,few,TRBJ2-5,.,TGTGCCATCAGTGAGTCCGGGACAAACCAAGAGACCCAGTACTTC,CAISESGTNQETQYF
TRBV28,few,TRBJ2-3,.,TGTGCCAGCAGCAAGGACCCCTGGCGGGATACGCAGTATTTT,CASSKDPWRDTQYF
TRBV20-1,few,TRBJ2-5,TRBD1,TGCAGTGCTAGGCTTACGGGACAGGGTGTCGAGACCCAGTACTTC,CSARLTGQGVETQYF
TRBV6-1,.,TRBJ2-2,TRBD1,TGTGCCAGCAATGCACAGGGGGCTATCACCGGGGAGCTGTTTTTT,CASNAQGAITGELFF
TRBV7-9,.,TRBJ2-2,.,TGTGCCAGCAACGAGCGGCCGAACACCGGGGAGCTGTTTTTT,CASNERPNTGELFF
TRBV7-9,.,TRBJ2-5,.,TGTGCCAGCAGCTCCGGGGTCTTT,CASSSGVF
TRBV9,.,TRBJ2-3,.,TGTGCCAGCAGCGTATTGAGCGGCCCAAGGGATACGCAGTATTTT,CASSVLSGPRDTQYF
TRBV7-2,.,TRBJ2-2,.,TGTGCCAGCAGCTTAGGGGGGCTGTCGAACACCGGGGAGCTGTTTTTT,CASSLGGLSNTGELFF
TRBV29-1,.,TRBJ2-7,.,TGCAGCGTTTTGGCCCTTGGACTTTCCTACGAGCAGTACTTC,CSVLALGLSYEQYF